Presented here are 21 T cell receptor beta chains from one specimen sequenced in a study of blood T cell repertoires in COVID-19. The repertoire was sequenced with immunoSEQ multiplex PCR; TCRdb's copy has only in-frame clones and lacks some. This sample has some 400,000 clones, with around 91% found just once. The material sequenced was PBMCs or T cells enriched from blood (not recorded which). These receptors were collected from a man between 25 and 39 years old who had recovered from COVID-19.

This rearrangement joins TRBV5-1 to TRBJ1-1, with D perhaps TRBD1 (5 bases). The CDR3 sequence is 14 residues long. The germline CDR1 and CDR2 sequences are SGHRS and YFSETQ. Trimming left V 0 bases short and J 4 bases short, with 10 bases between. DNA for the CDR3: TGCGCCAGCAGCTTGGTCCTCAGGGTCACTGAAGCTTTCTTT. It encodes CASSLVLRVTEAFF.

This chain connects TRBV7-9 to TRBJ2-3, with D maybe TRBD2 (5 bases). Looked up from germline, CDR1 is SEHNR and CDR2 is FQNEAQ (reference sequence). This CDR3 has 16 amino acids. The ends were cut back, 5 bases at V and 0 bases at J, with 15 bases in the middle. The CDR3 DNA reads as TGTGCCAGCAGCCTCCCACTAGGCCCTAGCACAGATACGCAGTATTTT. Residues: CASSLPLGPSTDTQYF.

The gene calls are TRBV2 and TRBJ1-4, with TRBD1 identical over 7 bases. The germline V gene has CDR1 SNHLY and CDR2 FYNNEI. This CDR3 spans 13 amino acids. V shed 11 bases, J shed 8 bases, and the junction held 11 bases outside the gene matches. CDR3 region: CAGKTGIGEKLFF. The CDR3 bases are TGTGCCGGAAAGACAGGGATAGGAGAAAAACTGTTTTTT.

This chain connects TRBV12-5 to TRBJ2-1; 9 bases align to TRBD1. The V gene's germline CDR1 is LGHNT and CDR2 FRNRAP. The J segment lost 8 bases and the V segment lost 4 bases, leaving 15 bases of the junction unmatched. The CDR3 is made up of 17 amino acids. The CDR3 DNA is TGTGCTAGTGGTTCCGGACGTGGGACAGGGCTAATATATGAGCAGTTCTTC. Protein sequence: CASGSGRGTGLIYEQFF.

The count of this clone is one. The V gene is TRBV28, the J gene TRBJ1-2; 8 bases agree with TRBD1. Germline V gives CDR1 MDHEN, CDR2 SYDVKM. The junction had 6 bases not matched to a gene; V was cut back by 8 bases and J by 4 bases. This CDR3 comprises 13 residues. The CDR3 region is CASLPQGGYGYTF. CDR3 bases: TGTGCCAGCTTACCACAGGGGGGCTATGGCTACACCTTC.

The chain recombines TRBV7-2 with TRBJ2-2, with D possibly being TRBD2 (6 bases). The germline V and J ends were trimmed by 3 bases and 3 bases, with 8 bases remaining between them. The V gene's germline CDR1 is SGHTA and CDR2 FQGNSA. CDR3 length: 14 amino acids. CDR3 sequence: CASSLEGYTGELFF. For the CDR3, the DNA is TGTGCCAGCAGCTTGGAGGGATACACCGGGGAGCTGTTTTTT.

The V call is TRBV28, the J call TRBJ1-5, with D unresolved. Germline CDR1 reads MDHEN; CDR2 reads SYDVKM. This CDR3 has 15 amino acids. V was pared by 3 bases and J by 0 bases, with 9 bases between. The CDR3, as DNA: TGTGCCAGCAGTTTTACGGGAGGTAGCAATCAGCCCCAGCATTTT. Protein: CASSFTGGSNQPQHF.

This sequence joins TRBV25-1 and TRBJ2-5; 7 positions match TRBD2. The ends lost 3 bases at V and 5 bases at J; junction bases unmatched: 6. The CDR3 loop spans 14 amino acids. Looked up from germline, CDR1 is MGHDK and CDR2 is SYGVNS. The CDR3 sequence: CASSDVQGGETQYF. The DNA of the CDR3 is TGTGCCAGCAGTGATGTTCAGGGAGGGGAGACCCAGTACTTC.

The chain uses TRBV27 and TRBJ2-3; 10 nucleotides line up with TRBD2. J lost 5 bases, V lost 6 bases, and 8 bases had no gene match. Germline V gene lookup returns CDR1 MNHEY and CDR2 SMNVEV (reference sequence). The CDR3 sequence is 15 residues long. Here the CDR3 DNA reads TGTGCCAGCAGCAAAGGGCTAGCGGGAGTAGATACGCAGTATTTT. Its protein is CASSKGLAGVDTQYF.

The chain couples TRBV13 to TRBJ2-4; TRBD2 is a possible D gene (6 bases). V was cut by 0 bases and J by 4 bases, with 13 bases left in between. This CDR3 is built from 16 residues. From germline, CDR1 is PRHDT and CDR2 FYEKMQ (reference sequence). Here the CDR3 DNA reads TGTGCCAGCAGCTTAGGCCTAATGGGAGGAAAAAACATTCAGTACTTC. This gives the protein CASSLGLMGGKNIQYF.

In nucleotides, the CDR3 is TGTGCCCACGGAACGGGGGATGGGGTCACTGAAGCTTTCTTT. Translating it yields CAHGTGDGVTEAFF. The V and J genes are TRBV30 and TRBJ1-1; a weak D match, TRBD1 (5 bases). The CDR3 runs 14 residues. Germline CDR1 and CDR2: GTSNPN and SVGIG (reference sequence). Trimming pared 8 bases from V and 4 bases from J, leaving 20 bases between.

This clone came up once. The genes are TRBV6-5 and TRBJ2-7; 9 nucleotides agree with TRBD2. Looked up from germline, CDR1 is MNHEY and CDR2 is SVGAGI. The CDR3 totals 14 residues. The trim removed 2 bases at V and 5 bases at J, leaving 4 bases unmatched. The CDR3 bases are TGTGCCAGCAGTTACCGGCGGGAGGGTCACGAGCAGTACTTC. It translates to CASSYRREGHEQYF.

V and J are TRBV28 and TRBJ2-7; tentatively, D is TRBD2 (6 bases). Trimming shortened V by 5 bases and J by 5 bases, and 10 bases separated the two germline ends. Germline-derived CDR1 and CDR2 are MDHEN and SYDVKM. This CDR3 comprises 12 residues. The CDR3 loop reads CASSTGTHEQYF. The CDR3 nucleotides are TGTGCCAGCAGTACCGGGACTCACGAGCAGTACTTC.

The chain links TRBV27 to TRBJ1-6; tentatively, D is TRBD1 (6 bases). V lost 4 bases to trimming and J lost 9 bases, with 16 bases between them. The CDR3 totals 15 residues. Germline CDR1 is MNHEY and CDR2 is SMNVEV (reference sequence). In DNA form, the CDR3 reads TGTGCCAGCAGTTCACGGGACATCGTATTTTCACCCCTCCACTTT. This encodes CASSSRDIVFSPLHF.

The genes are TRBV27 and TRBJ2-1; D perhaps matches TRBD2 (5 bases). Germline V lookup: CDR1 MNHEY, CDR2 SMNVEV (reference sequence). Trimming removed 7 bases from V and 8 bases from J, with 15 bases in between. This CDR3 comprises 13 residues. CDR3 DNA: TGTGCCAGCAAGGACTCCTCGGGCGATGAGCAGTTCTTC. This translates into CASKDSSGDEQFF.

The CDR3: CAISESGQYNEQFF. The CDR3 nucleotides read TGTGCCATCAGTGAGTCAGGACAGTACAATGAGCAGTTCTTC. The rearrangement uses TRBV10-3 and TRBJ2-1, with D possibly matching TRBD1 (6 bases). This CDR3 has 14 residues. Germline assignment: CDR1 ENHRY and CDR2 SYGVKD. V was clipped by 0 bases and J by 4 bases, with 7 bases between them.

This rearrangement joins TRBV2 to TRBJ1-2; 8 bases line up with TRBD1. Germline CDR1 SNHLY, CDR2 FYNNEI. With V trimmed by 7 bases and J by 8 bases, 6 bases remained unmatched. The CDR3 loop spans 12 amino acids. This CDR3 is CASTMTGAGYTF. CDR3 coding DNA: TGTGCCAGCACTATGACAGGGGCCGGCTACACCTTC.

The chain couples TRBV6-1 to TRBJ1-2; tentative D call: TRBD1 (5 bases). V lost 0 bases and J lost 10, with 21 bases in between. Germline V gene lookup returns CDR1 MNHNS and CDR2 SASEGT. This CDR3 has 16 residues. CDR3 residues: CASSEALPWGAYNYTF. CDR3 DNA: TGTGCCAGCAGTGAAGCCCTTCCCTGGGGCGCTTATAACTACACCTTC.

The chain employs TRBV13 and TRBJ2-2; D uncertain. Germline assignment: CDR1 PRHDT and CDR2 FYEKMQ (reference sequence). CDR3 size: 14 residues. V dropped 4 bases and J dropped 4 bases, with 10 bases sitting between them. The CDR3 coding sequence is TGTGCCAGCAGCTACGACTCGACCACCGGGGAGCTGTTTTTT. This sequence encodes CASSYDSTTGELFF.

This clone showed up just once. The CDR3 loop reads CASSNPRATEAFF. The CDR3 coding sequence is TGTGCCAGCAGCAATCCCAGGGCCACTGAAGCTTTCTTT. The gene calls are TRBV12-3 or TRBV12-4 and TRBJ1-1, with D perhaps matching TRBD1 (5 bases). V was trimmed by 6 bases and J by 4 bases, leaving 12 bases between them. This CDR3 has 13 residues.

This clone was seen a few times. CDR3 in amino acids: CASSPPAGGFSYEQYF. For the CDR3, the DNA is TGTGCCAGCTCACCACCGGCAGGTGGATTCTCCTACGAGCAGTACTTC. The chain employs TRBV18 and TRBJ2-7; the D is unclear. The germline CDR1 and CDR2 sequences are KGHSH and LQKENI. The CDR3 has 16 residues. V lost 0 bases and J lost 0, with 12 bases in between.